This T cell receptor (beta chain) was recorded in a study of cytomegalovirus exposure and HLA in healthy donors. Turning to the study itself: Genetic ancestry analysis placed about 80% of the roughly 400 donors that were genotyped in the Caucasian-associated cluster.

This PCR relied on a set of 60 Vbeta primers and 13 Jbeta primers. Clones were sequenced by immunoSEQ multiplex PCR, and TCRdb holds only the in-frame ones, with some missing. The data contain 50,000 to 75,000 clones, 83% of them seen just once; the ten biggest clones take up less than 2%. As concerns this clone: The target antigen is unknown.

Findings and caveats of the study: Within an earlier analysis, most TCR beta V segments proved productive either about 87% or about 30% of the time.

Germline CDR1 GTSNPN, CDR2 SVGIG (reference sequence). V was shortened by 0 bases and J by 2 bases, with 15 bases between the two germline ends. The CDR3 runs 16 residues. The sample taken for sequencing was PBMCs. The chain uses TRBV30 and TRBJ2-3; D unclear. The clonotype originates from a human donor in good health. DNA for the CDR3: TGTGCCTGGAGTGTACGGCGGCAGCCTAACACAGATACGCAGTATTTT. It is translated as CAWSVRRQPNTDTQYF.